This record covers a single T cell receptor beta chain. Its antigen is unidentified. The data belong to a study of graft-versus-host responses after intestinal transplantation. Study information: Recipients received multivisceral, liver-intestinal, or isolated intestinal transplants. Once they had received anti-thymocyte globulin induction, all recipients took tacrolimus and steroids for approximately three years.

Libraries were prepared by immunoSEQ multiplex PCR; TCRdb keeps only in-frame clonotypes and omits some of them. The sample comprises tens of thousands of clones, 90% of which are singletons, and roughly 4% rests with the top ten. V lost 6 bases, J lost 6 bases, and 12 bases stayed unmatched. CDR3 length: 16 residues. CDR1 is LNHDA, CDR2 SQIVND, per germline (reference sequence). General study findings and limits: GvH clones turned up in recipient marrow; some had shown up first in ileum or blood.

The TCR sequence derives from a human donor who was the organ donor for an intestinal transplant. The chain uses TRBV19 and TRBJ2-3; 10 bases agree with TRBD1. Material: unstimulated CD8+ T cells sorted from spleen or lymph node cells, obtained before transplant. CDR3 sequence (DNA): TGTGCCAGTAGACCCCCGAGGGACAGGGGATGGGATACGCAGTATTTT. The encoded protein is CASRPPRDRGWDTQYF.